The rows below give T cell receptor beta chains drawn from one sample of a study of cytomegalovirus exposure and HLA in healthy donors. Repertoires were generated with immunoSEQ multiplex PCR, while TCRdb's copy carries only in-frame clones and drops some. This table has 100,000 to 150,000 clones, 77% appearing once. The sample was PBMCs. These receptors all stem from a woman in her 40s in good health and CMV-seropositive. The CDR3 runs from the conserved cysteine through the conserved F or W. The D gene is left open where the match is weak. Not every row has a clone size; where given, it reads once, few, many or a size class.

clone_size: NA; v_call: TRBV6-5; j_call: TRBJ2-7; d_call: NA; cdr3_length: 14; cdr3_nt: TGTGCCAGCAGTCCCCGGACACGATCCTACGAGCAGTACTTC; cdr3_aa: CASSPRTRSYEQYF
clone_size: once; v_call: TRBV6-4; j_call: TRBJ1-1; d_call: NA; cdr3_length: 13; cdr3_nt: TGTGCCAGCAGTGTTTCCTGGAACACTGAAGCTTTCTTT; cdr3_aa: CASSVSWNTEAFF
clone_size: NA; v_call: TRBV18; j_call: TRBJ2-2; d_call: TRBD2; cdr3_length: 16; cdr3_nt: TGTGCCAGCTCACGCGCGGGACTAGCTGGGACCGGGGAGCTGTTTTTT; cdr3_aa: CASSRAGLAGTGELFF
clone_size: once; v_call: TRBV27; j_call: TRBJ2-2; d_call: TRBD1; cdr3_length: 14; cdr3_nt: TGTGCCAGCAGGGGGACAGGGGACACCGGGGAGCTGTTTTTT; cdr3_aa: CASRGTGDTGELFF
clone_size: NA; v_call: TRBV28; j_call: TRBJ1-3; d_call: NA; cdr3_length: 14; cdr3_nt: TGTGCCAGCAGTTATAACAGGGCTGGAAACACCATATATTTT; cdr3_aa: CASSYNRAGNTIYF
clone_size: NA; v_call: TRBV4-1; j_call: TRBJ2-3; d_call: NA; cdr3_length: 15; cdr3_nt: TGCGCCAGCAGCCCCTCTGAGGCGCGCACAGATACGCAGTATTTT; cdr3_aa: CASSPSEARTDTQYF
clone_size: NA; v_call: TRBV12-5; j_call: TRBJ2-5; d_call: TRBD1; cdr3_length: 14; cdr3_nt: TGTGCTAGTGGCTCGGGACAGGGGAGGGAGACCCAGTACTTC; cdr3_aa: CASGSGQGRETQYF
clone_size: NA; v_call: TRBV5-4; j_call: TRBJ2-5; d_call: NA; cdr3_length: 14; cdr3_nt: TGTGCCAGCAGCTTGAGAGGGAGTAGGGAGACCCAGTACTTC; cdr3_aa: CASSLRGSRETQYF
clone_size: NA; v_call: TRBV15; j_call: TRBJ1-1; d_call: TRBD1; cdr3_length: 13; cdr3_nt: TGTGCCACCAGCAGGGGGACAGTCACTGAAGCTTTCTTT; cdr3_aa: CATSRGTVTEAFF
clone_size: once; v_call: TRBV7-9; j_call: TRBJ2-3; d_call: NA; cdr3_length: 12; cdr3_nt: TGTGCCAGCAGCTTAGACAGAGATACGCAGTATTTT; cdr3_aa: CASSLDRDTQYF
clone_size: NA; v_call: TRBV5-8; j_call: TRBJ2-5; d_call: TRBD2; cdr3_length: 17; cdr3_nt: TGTGCCAGCAGCCGAGGGGGATTAGCGGGAGTTAGAGAGACCCAGTACTTC; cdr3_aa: CASSRGGLAGVRETQYF
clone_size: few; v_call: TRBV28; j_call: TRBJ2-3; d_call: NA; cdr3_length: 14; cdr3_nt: TGTGCCAGCAAGGGAACAGGGAGGGGGGATACGCAGTATTTT; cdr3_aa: CASKGTGRGDTQYF
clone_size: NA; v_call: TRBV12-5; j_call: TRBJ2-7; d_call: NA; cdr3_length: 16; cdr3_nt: TGTGCTAGTGGTTTGACCCCACCGATGCCGGCCTACGAGCAGTACTTC; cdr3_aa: CASGLTPPMPAYEQYF
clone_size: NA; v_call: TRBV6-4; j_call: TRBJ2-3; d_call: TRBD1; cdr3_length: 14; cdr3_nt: TGTGCCAGCAGTGACTCACAGGGGGCAGATACGCAGTATTTT; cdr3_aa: CASSDSQGADTQYF
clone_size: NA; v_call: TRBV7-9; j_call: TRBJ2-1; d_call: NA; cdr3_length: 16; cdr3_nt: TGTGCCAGCAGCTTAGCGGGGCTAGAACTATACAATGAGCAGTTCTTC; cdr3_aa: CASSLAGLELYNEQFF
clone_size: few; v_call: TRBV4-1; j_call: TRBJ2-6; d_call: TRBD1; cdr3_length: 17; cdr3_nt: TGCGCCAGCAGCCAACCGGGACAGCACTCTGGGGCCAACGTCCTGACTTTC; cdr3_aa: CASSQPGQHSGANVLTF
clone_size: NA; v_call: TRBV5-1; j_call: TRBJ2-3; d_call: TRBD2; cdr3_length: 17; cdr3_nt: TGCGCCAGCAGCTGGGGACTAGCGGGGAGGGGTATGGATACGCAGTATTTT; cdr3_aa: CASSWGLAGRGMDTQYF
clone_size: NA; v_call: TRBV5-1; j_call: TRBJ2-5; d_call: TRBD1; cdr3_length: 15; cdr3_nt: TGCGCCAGCTCTTTTCAGGGCAGGGGGCAAGAGACCCAGTACTTC; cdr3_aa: CASSFQGRGQETQYF
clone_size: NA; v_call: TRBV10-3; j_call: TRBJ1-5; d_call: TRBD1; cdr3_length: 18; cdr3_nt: TGTGCCATCAGTAGAACAGGGGGCGGCCGCTTTAGCAATCAGCCCCAGCATTTT; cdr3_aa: CAISRTGGGRFSNQPQHF
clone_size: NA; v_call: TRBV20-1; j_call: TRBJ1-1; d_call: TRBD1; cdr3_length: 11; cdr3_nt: TGCAGTGCGTACAGGGGCCCTGAAGCTTTCTTT; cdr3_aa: CSAYRGPEAFF
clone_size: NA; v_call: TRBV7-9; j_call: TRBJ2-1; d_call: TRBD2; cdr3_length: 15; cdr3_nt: TGTGCCAGCAGCTTCCCGACTAGCGGGGGATCAGAGCAGTTCTTC; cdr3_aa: CASSFPTSGGSEQFF
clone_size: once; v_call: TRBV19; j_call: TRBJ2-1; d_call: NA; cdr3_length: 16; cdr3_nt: TGTGCCAGTACCACCATGGGCGGGGCTACTGACAATGAGCAGTTCTTC; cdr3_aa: CASTTMGGATDNEQFF
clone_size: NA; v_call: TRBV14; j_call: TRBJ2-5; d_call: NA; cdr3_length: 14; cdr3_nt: TGTGCCAGCAGCCCGGCGGTGGTAGGGAGGACCCAGTACTTC; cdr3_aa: CASSPAVVGRTQYF
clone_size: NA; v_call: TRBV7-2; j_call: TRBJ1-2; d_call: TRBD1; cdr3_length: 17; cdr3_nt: TGTGCCAGCAGCTTAGGGTTCGGGGACAGGGGCAACTATGGCTACACCTTC; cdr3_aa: CASSLGFGDRGNYGYTF
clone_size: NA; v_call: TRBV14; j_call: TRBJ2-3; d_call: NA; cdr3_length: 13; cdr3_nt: TGTGCCAGCAGCCAAGATCTGGAGGATACGCAGTATTTT; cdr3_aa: CASSQDLEDTQYF